This is a list of T cell receptor beta chains from one sample in a study of Graves' ophthalmopathy and Graves' hyperthyroidism. Using its own MiXCR run on the multiplex PCR reads, TCRdb lists one record per CDR3 protein. This table has around 1,200,000 distinct CDR3 sequences, about 36% appearing once. The source material was peripheral blood or thyroid tissue (not recorded which). These receptors were taken from an adult man with Graves' hyperthyroidism. Each CDR3 is given with its conserved first and last residue. Fields, in order: clone size, V gene, D gene, J gene, CDR3 protein, CDR3 DNA. A D gene is named only where the DNA matches it firmly. Clone sizes are given selectively: once, few, many, or a class where the clone is expanded.

.	TRBV7-9	.	TRBJ1-2	CAWNQAFSNYGYTF	TGTGCCTGGAACCAAGCCTTTTCTAACTATGGCTACACCTTC
.	TRBV27	.	TRBJ2-2	CASRGFWGPAGELFF	TGTGCCAGCAGGGGGTTTTGGGGGCCGGCCGGGGAGCTGTTTTTT
few	TRBV28	.	TRBJ1-5	CASSVLESNQPQHF	TGTGCCAGCAGCGTCCTTGAGAGCAATCAGCCCCAGCATTTT
.	TRBV25-1	TRBD1	TRBJ1-6	CASSKNRGLVYNSPLHF	TGTGCCAGCAGTAAAAACAGGGGGCTCGTCTATAATTCACCCCTCCACTTT
.	TRBV2	.	TRBJ1-3	CAWSVSWGFGNTIYF	TGTGCCTGGAGTGTATCGTGGGGATTTGGAAACACCATATATTTT
.	TRBV12-5	TRBD1	TRBJ1-1	CASGLTGQGNTEAFF	TGTGCTAGTGGTTTGACCGGACAGGGGAACACTGAAGCTTTCTTT
.	TRBV7-9	TRBD1	TRBJ1-3	CASADRETRDTIYF	TGTGCCAGCGCCGACAGGGAGACCCGGGACACCATATATTTT
many	TRBV6-1	TRBD1	TRBJ1-1	CASSEPGGTGRGTEAFF	TGTGCCAGCAGTGAACCCGGCGGGACAGGGAGGGGCACTGAAGCTTTCTTT
few	TRBV5-4	.	TRBJ1-1	CASSPNGDTEAFF	TGTGCCAGCAGCCCCAATGGGGACACTGAAGCTTTCTTT
.	TRBV10-3	TRBD1	TRBJ2-7	CASSPPTGLIYEQYF	TGTGCCAGCAGCCCTCCGACAGGGTTAATCTACGAGCAGTACTTC
.	TRBV13	.	TRBJ1-3	CASSLYGVYGYTIYF	TGTGCCAGCAGCTTGTATGGGGTGTATGGCTACACCATATATTTT
many	TRBV20-1	.	TRBJ2-5	CSARGVTGGIETQYF	TGCAGTGCTAGAGGAGTGACAGGAGGGATTGAGACCCAGTACTTC
many	TRBV6-5	.	TRBJ2-7	CASIRQEAPYEQYF	TGTGCCAGCATACGGCAGGAGGCCCCCTACGAGCAGTACTTC
many	TRBV19	.	TRBJ2-7	CASSSADNTAYEQYF	TGTGCCAGTAGTTCGGCGGACAATACGGCCTACGAGCAGTACTTC
few	TRBV6-6	.	TRBJ1-5	CASSTPGESGQPQHF	TGTGCCAGCAGTACCCCAGGGGAGAGTGGTCAGCCCCAGCATTTT
many	TRBV6-6	.	TRBJ1-5	CASRTVYSNQPQHF	TGTGCCAGCAGGACGGTTTATAGCAATCAGCCCCAGCATTTT
.	TRBV7-2	TRBD1	TRBJ2-7	CASKRPVDRYEQYF	TGTGCCAGCAAGAGACCCGTGGACAGGTACGAGCAGTACTTC
.	TRBV7-9	.	TRBJ1-6	CASSPMGISPLHF	TGTGCCAGCAGCCCCATGGGGATTTCACCCCTCCACTTT
.	TRBV10-3	.	TRBJ2-7	CAISGGSGSKQYF	TGTGCCATCAGTGGAGGATCGGGCAGCAAGCAGTACTTC
few	TRBV5-5	TRBD2	TRBJ2-2	CASGGAGGAGELFF	TGTGCCAGCGGAGGGGCGGGAGGAGCTGGGGAGCTGTTTTTT
.	TRBV25-1	TRBD1	TRBJ1-6	CASSSLSFPDRGRSPLHF	TGTGCCAGCAGTTCCTTATCATTTCCCGACAGGGGAAGATCACCCCTCCACTTT
.	TRBV6-6	TRBD1	TRBJ2-7	CASRHIRDSTYEQYF	TGTGCCAGCCGACATATCCGGGACAGCACCTACGAGCAGTACTTC
.	TRBV7-8	.	TRBJ1-1	CASSAAGLSSTEAFF	TGTGCCAGCTCCGCTGCAGGGCTCTCTAGCACTGAAGCTTTCTTT
many	TRBV12-3/TRBV12-4	.	TRBJ1-5	CASTWGGDGNQPQHF	TGTGCCAGCACCTGGGGAGGGGACGGCAATCAGCCCCAGCATTTT
few	TRBV4-1	.	TRBJ1-4	CASSHRLGRDEKLFF	TGCGCCAGCAGCCACCGACTCGGGCGGGATGAAAAACTGTTTTTT
many	TRBV6-4	.	TRBJ1-6	CASSELGANSPLHF	TGTGCCAGCAGTGAGTTGGGGGCTAATTCACCCCTCCACTTT
.	TRBV24-1	.	TRBJ2-2	CATSDFRELFF	TGTGCCACCAGTGATTTCAGGGAGCTGTTTTTT
once	TRBV28	.	TRBJ1-2	CASIGQNYGYTF	TGTGCCAGCATAGGGCAGAACTATGGCTACACCTTC
.	TRBV27	TRBD1	TRBJ1-1	CASIWRGRRDTEAFF	TGTGCCAGCATATGGAGGGGGCGAAGAGACACTGAAGCTTTCTTT
many	TRBV20-1	TRBD1	TRBJ2-7	CSAPTGQPYEQYF	TGCAGTGCCCCGACGGGACAGCCCTACGAGCAGTACTTC
many	TRBV25-1	TRBD1	TRBJ2-7	CASRNTGTGSDEQYF	TGTGCCAGCAGGAATACCGGGACAGGTAGTGACGAGCAGTACTTC